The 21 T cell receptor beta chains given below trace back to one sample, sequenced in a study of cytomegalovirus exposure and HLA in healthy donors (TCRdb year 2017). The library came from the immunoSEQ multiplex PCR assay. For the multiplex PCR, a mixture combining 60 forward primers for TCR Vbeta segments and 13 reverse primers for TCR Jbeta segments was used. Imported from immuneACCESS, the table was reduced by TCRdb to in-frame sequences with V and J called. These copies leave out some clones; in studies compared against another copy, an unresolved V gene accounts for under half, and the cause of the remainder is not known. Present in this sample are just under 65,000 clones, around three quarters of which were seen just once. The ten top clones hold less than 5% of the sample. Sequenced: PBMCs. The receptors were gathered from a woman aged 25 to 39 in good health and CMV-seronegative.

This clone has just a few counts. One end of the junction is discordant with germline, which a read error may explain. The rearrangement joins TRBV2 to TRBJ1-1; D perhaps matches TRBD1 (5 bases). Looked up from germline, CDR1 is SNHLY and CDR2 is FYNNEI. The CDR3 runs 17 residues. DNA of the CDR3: TGTGCCAGCAGCGAAGTAGGGATAGACAGAGCGAACACTGAAGCTTTCTTT. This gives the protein CASSEVGIDRANTEAFF.

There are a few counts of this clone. DNA of the CDR3: TGTGCCTGTACAGGGGTATCCTATAATTCACCCCTCCACTTT. Protein product: CACTGVSYNSPLHF. The chain joins TRBV30 to TRBJ1-6, with 7 positions matching TRBD1. CDR3 length: 14 residues. Per germline, CDR1 GTSNPN and CDR2 SVGIG (reference sequence). V shed 6 bases, J shed 1 base, and the junction held 3 bases outside the gene matches.

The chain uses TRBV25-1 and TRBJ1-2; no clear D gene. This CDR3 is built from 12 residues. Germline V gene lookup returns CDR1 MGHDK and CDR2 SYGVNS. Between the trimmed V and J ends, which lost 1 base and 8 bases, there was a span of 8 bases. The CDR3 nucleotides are TGTGCCAGCAGTGAATCCCCCAGGGGCTACACCTTC. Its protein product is CASSESPRGYTF.

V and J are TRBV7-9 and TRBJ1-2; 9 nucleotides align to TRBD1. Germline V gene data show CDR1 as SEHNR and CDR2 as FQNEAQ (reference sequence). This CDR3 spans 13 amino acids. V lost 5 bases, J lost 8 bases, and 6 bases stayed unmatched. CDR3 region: CASSLQGADGYTF. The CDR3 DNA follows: TGTGCCAGCAGCCTACAGGGGGCGGACGGCTACACCTTC.

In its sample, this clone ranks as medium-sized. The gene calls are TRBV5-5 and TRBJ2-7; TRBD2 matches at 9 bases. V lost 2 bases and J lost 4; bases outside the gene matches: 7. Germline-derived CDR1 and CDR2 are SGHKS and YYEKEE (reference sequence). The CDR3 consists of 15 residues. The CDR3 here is CASSFWGSGGYEQYF. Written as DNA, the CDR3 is TGTGCCAGCAGCTTCTGGGGGAGCGGGGGGTACGAGCAGTACTTC.

CDR3 protein: CASSPRSDTREKLFF. In DNA form, the CDR3 reads TGTGCCAGCAGCCCCCGGTCGGATACGCGGGAAAAACTGTTTTTT. The chain recombines TRBV7-6 with TRBJ1-4, with D uncertain. CDR1 and CDR2 (germline): SGHVS, FNYEAQ. The CDR3 length is 15 residues. V was cut by 5 bases and J by 8 bases, with 18 bases left in between. Looking up the rest from reference TRBV7-6 and TRBJ1-4 gives the full variable domain: GAGVSQSPRYKVTKRGQDVALRCDPISGHVSLYWYRQALGQGPEFLTYFNYEAQQDKSGLPNDRFSAERPEGSISTLTIQRTEQRDSAMYRCASSPRSDTREKLFFGSGTQLSVL.

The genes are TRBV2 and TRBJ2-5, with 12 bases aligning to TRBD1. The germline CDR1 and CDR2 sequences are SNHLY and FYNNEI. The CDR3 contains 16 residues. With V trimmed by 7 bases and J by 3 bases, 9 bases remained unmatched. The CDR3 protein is CASTGQGAEGKETQYF. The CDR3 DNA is TGTGCCAGCACGGGACAGGGGGCGGAGGGCAAAGAGACCCAGTACTTC.

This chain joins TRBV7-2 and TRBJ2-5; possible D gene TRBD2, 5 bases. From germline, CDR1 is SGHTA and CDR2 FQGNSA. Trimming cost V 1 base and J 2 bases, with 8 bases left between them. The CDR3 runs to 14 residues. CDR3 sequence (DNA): TGTGCCAGCAGCTTAGGGCTAGCTCAAGAGACCCAGTACTTC. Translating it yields CASSLGLAQETQYF.

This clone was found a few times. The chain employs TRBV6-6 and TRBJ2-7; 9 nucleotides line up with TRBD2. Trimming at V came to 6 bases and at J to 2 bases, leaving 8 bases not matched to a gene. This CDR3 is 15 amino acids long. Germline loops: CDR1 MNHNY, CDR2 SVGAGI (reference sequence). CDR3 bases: TGTGCCAGCAGGGAGAGACTAGCGGTAGCCTACGAGCAGTACTTC. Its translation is CASRERLAVAYEQYF.

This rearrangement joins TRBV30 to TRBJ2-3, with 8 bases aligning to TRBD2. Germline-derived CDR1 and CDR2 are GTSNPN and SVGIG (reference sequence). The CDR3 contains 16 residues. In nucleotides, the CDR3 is TGTGCGGGCGGGGGGTGGAGGGCCGGACTCACAGATACGCAGTATTTT. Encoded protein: CAGGGWRAGLTDTQYF.

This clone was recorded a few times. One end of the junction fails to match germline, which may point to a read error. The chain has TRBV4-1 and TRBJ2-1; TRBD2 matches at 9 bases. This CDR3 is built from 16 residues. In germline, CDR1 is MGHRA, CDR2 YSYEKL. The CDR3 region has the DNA TGCGCCAGCAGTCAAGTACCAGCGGGGGGTCTCAATGAGCAGTTCTTC. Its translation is CASSQVPAGGLNEQFF.

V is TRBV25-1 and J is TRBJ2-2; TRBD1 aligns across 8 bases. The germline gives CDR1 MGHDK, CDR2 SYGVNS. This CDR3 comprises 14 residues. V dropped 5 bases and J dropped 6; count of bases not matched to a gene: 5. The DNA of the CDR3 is TGTGCCAGCAGTCCTGGACAGGGAGCCGGGGAGCTGTTTTTT. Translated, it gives CASSPGQGAGELFF.

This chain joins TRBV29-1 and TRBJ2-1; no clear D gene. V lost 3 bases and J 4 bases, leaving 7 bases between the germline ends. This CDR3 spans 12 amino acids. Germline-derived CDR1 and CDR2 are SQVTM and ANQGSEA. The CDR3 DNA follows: TGCAGCGTTGATTGGCTGTACAATGAGCAGTTCTTC. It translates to CSVDWLYNEQFF.

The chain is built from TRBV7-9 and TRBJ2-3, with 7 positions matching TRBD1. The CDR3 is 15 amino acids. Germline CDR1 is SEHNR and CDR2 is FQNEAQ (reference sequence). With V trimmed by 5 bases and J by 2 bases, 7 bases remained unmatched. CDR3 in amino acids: CASSPTGAFTDTQYF. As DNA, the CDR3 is TGTGCCAGCAGCCCAACAGGGGCCTTCACAGATACGCAGTATTTT.

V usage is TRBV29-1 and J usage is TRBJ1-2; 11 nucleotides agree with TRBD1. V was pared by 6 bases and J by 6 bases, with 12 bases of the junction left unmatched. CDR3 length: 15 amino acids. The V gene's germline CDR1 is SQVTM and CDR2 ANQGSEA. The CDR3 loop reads CSVGDRRDRGNGYTF. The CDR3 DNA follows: TGCAGCGTCGGGGACCGTAGGGACAGGGGGAATGGCTACACCTTC.

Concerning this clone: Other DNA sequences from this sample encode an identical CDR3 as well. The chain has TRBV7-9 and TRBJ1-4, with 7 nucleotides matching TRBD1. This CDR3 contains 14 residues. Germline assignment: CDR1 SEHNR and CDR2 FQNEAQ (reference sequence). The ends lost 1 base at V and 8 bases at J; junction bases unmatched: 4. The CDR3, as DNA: TGTGCCAGCAGCTTAGGACAGGGAGGAGAAAAACTGTTTTTT. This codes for CASSLGQGGEKLFF.

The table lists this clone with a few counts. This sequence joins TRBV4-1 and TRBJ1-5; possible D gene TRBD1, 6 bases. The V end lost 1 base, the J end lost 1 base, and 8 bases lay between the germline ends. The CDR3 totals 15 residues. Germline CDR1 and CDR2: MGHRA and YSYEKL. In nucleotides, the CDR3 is TGCGCCAGCAGCCAAGCAGGGACAAGCAATCAGCCCCAGCATTTT. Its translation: CASSQAGTSNQPQHF.

CDR3 nucleotide sequence: TGTGCCAGCAGCCAAAACAGGGGGTATGGCTACACCTTC. Translation: CASSQNRGYGYTF. This chain connects TRBV7-2 to TRBJ1-2; 8 bases align to TRBD1. This CDR3 has 13 amino acids. CDR1 and CDR2 from the germline V gene are SGHTA and FQGNSA. V lost 5 bases to trimming and J lost 5 bases; unmatched junction nucleotides: 4. Drawing the rest from reference TRBV7-2 and TRBJ1-2, the complete variable domain is GAGVSQSPSNKVTEKGKDVELRCDPISGHTALYWYRQSLGQGLEFLIYFQGNSAPDKSGLPSDRFSAERTGGSVSTLTIQRTQQEDSAVYLCASSQNRGYGYTFGSGTRLTVV.

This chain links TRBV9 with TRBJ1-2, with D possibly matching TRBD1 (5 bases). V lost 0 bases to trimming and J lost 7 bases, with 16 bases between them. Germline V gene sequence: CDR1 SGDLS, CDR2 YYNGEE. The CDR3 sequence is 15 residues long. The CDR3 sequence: CASSVGTRAPGGYTF. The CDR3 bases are TGTGCCAGCAGCGTAGGAACCAGGGCCCCAGGTGGCTACACCTTC.

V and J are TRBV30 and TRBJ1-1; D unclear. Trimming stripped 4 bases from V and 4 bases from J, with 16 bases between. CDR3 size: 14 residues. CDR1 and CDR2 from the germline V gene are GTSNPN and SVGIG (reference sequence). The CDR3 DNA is TGTGCCTGGAACCCCGGGATCGAAGCCACTGAAGCTTTCTTT. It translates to CAWNPGIEATEAFF.

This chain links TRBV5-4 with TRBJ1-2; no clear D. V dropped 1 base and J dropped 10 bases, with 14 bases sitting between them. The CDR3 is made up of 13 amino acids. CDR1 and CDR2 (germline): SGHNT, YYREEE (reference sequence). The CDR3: CASSLRGMNLYTF. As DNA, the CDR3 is TGTGCCAGCAGCTTGCGGGGAATGAACCTCTACACCTTC.